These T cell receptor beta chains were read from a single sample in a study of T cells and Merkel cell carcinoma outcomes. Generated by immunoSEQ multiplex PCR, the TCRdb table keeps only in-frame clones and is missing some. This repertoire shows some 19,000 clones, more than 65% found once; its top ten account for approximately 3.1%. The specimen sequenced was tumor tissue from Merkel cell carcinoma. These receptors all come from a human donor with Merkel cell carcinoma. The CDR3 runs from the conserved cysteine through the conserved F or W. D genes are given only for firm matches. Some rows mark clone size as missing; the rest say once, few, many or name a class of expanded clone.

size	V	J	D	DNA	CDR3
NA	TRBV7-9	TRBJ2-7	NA	TGTGCCAGCAGCTTAGAGCGGACTGAGCAGTACTTC	CASSLERTEQYF
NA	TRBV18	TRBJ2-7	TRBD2	TGTGCCAGCTCACCTTTTCCAGGACTAGCGGGAGGATTGTCCTACGAGCAGTACTTC	CASSPFPGLAGGLSYEQYF
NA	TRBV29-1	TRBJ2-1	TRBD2	TGCAGCGTCACTAGCGGGGGTCGCGGTGAGCAGTTCTTC	CSVTSGGRGEQFF
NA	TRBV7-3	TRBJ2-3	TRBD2	TGTGCCAGCAGTACTAGCGGGGGGGCAGGAGATACGCAGTATTTT	CASSTSGGAGDTQYF
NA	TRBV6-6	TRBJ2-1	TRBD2	TGTGCCAGCAGACACCTAGCGGGGGTTTACAATGAGCAGTTCTTC	CASRHLAGVYNEQFF
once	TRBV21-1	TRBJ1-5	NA	TGTGCCAGCACCCCTGATTTGGGAGGGGACGTCAATCAGCCCCAGCATTTT	CASTPDLGGDVNQPQHF
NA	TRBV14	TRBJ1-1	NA	TGTGCCAGCAGCCCCTCCGGACAGATTCAGGCTTTCTTT	CASSPSGQIQAFF
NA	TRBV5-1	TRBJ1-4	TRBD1	TGCGCCAGCAGCTTGGACAGGGGTACCGAAAAACTGTTTTTT	CASSLDRGTEKLFF
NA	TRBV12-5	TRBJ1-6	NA	TGTGCTAGTAAGGACACGACAATGAGCTCCTATAATTCACCCCTCCACTTT	CASKDTTMSSYNSPLHF
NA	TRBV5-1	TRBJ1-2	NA	TGCGCCAGCAGGTTGACAGAGTCTTATGGCTACACCTTC	CASRLTESYGYTF
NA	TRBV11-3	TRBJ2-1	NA	TGTGCCAGCAGCTTATCCCCGGGACTCCACCTTACAAATGAGCAGTTCTTC	CASSLSPGLHLTNEQFF
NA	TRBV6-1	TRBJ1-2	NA	TGTGCCAGCAGCAACAGGGAGAGGTTCTATGGCTACACCTTC	CASSNRERFYGYTF
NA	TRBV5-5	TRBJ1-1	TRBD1	TGTGCCAGCAGCTTCCAGGGGGACCTCGCTTTCTTT	CASSFQGDLAFF
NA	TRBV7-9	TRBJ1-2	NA	TGTGCCAGCAGCTTAGCCGGGAGACTGAGCTATGGCTACACCTTC	CASSLAGRLSYGYTF
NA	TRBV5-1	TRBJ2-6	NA	TGCGCCAGCAGCTTGGCTGGGGCGGGGGCCAACGTCCTGACTTTC	CASSLAGAGANVLTF
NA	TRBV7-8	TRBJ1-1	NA	TGTGCCAGCAGCTTGCCACGAAGGAACACTGAAGCTTTTTTT	CASSLPRRNTEAFF
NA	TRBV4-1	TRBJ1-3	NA	TGCGCCAGCAGCCAGGGTCGCGGGACTGGAAACACCATATATTTT	CASSQGRGTGNTIYF
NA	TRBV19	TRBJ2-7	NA	TGTGCCAGTAGTCGGCGGAGCTCCTACGAGCAGTACTTC	CASSRRSSYEQYF
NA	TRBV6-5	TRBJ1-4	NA	TGTGCCAGCAGCCCCTGGGGGGAAAAACTGTTTTTT	CASSPWGEKLFF